A selection of T cell receptor beta chains follows, all from one sample in a study of CD4+ T cells in melanoma. The data were produced by immunoSEQ multiplex PCR, yet TCRdb's version contains in-frame clones alone and is incomplete. This sample yields around 10,000 clones, of which roughly 65% are seen a single time; 11% belongs to the top ten. Sequencing input: cells from a culture (not recorded whether cultured in vitro). These receptor sequences come from a human donor with melanoma. CDR3s include the opening cysteine and the closing phenylalanine or tryptophan. A D gene is named only where the DNA matches it firmly. Clone size is shown for a subset of rows, as once, few, many or a class of expanded clone.

TRBJ1-1 | TRBV14 | few | NA | CASSQAGMNTEAFF | TGTGCCAGCAGCCAAGCTGGGATGAACACTGAAGCTTTCTTT
TRBJ2-2 | TRBV5-1 | NA | TRBD2 | CASSPGLAGGLTGELFF | TGCGCCAGCAGCCCGGGACTAGCGGGGGGCCTCACCGGGGAGCTGTTTTTT
TRBJ1-1 | TRBV19 | NA | TRBD1 | CASTPGQNIYWITEAFF | TGTGCCAGCACCCCGGGACAGAACATATATTGGATCACTGAAGCTTTCTTT
TRBJ2-7 | TRBV30 | few | NA | CAWSPDLSREQYF | TGTGCCTGGTCCCCGGACCTGTCGCGGGAGCAGTACTTC
TRBJ1-1 | TRBV6-5 | NA | NA | CASRLQGIGTEAFF | TGTGCCAGCAGGCTCCAGGGAATAGGGACTGAAGCTTTCTTT
TRBJ1-1 | TRBV16 | NA | NA | CASSQVGQAFF | TGTGCCAGCAGCCAGGTCGGGCAAGCTTTCTTT
TRBJ2-1 | TRBV5-1 | NA | NA | CASRVTGSTYNEQFF | TGCGCCAGCAGAGTCACAGGGTCAACCTACAATGAGCAGTTCTTC
TRBJ2-5 | TRBV9 | NA | TRBD2 | CASSGRLAGIQETQYF | TGTGCCAGCAGCGGCCGACTAGCGGGGATCCAAGAGACCCAGTACTTC
TRBJ2-3 | TRBV7-3 | NA | NA | CASSPSGTDTQYF | TGTGCCAGCAGCCCCTCGGGCACAGATACGCAGTATTTT
TRBJ2-1 | TRBV18 | NA | NA | CASSLGQTPYNEQFF | TGTGCCAGCTCACTTGGACAGACCCCCTACAATGAGCAGTTCTTC
TRBJ2-7 | TRBV7-2 | few | TRBD1 | CASSLVGDRADEQYF | TGTGCCAGCAGCTTAGTTGGGGACAGGGCAGACGAGCAGTACTTC
TRBJ2-1 | TRBV5-1 | NA | TRBD2 | CATQGASGAYNEQFF | TGCGCCACCCAGGGAGCTAGCGGGGCATACAATGAGCAGTTCTTC
TRBJ1-1 | TRBV7-8 | NA | NA | CASSARTGTLNTEAFF | TGTGCCAGCAGCGCAAGAACAGGGACCTTGAACACTGAAGCTTTCTTT
TRBJ1-1 | TRBV7-7 | NA | NA | CASSPQVNTEAFF | TGTGCCAGCAGCCCGCAAGTGAACACTGAAGCTTTCTTT
TRBJ2-7 | TRBV18 | NA | NA | CASSLTTGEDEQYF | TGTGCCAGCTCACTGACAACGGGGGAGGACGAGCAGTACTTC
TRBJ2-5 | TRBV10-3 | NA | TRBD2 | CAIGGGAGETQYF | TGTGCCATCGGCGGGGGGGCCGGGGAGACCCAGTACTTC
TRBJ1-5 | TRBV30 | NA | NA | CAWGDSVSKGSNQPQHF | TGTGCCTGGGGAGACTCCGTCTCCAAAGGTAGCAATCAGCCCCAGCATTTT
TRBJ1-5 | TRBV11-2 | once | NA | CASSSPGVAQPQHF | TGTGCCAGCAGCTCCCCGGGAGTAGCGCAGCCCCAGCATTTT
TRBJ1-1 | TRBV5-1 | NA | NA | CASSGLGGNTEAFF | TGCGCCAGCAGCGGACTTGGGGGGAACACTGAAGCTTTCTTT
TRBJ1-4 | TRBV5-1 | NA | NA | CASSLDIRNEKLFF | TGCGCCAGCAGCTTGGACATCCGCAATGAAAAACTGTTTTTT
TRBJ1-2 | TRBV6-6 | NA | TRBD1 | CASSRQGPPYGYTF | TGTGCCAGCAGTAGACAGGGGCCCCCATATGGCTACACCTTC
TRBJ1-3 | TRBV1 | few | NA | CTSSQDLDRPSGNTIYF | TGCACCAGCAGCCAAGATCTAGACAGGCCCTCTGGAAACACCATATATTTT
TRBJ2-1 | TRBV9 | NA | NA | CASSVDSGYSYNEQFF | TGTGCCAGCAGCGTAGACTCGGGGTACTCCTACAATGAGCAGTTCTTC
TRBJ2-3 | TRBV5-4 | NA | TRBD2 | CASERGGKNTQYF | TGTGCCAGCGAGCGGGGGGGCAAAAATACGCAGTATTTT
TRBJ1-5 | TRBV7-3 | NA | NA | CASSPGPGQPQHF | TGTGCCAGCAGCCCAGGGCCGGGACAGCCCCAGCATTTT
TRBJ1-4 | TRBV7-9 | NA | NA | CASSLGDSANEKLFF | TGTGCCAGCAGCTTAGGGGATTCGGCTAATGAAAAACTGTTTTTT
TRBJ2-7 | TRBV6-6 | NA | TRBD1 | CASSYFPGQGYEQYF | TGTGCCAGCAGTTACTTTCCGGGACAGGGCTACGAGCAGTACTTC
TRBJ2-7 | TRBV6-6 | NA | NA | CASRLGEGYEQYF | TGTGCCAGCAGATTAGGGGAAGGATACGAGCAGTACTTC
TRBJ2-3 | TRBV6-6 | NA | NA | CASSYSDGFTDTQYF | TGTGCCAGCAGTTATTCGGACGGATTCACAGATACGCAGTATTTT
TRBJ2-7 | TRBV5-1 | NA | NA | CASRPGTTAYEQYF | TGCGCCAGCAGACCCGGGACAACTGCCTACGAGCAGTACTTC
TRBJ2-5 | TRBV5-6 | NA | NA | CASSPDQETQYF | TGTGCCAGCAGCCCGGACCAAGAGACCCAGTACTTC
TRBJ1-1 | TRBV6-5 | once | NA | CASSYVNRSPAFF | TGTGCCAGCAGTTACGTAAATAGGTCTCCAGCTTTCTTT
TRBJ1-1 | TRBV5-1 | NA | NA | CASSLGQMNTEAFF | TGCGCCAGCAGCTTGGGACAGATGAACACTGAAGCTTTCTTT
TRBJ1-4 | TRBV2 | NA | NA | CASSENHSVVSF | TGTGCCAGCAGTGAAAATCACTCAGTAGTCAGCTTT
TRBJ1-1 | TRBV5-1 | NA | NA | CASSLGGVGTEAFF | TGCGCCAGCAGCTTGGGGGGCGTAGGGACTGAAGCTTTCTTT
TRBJ1-2 | TRBV5-1 | NA | TRBD1 | CASSQNPPRQGYSGYTF | TGCGCCAGCAGCCAGAATCCGCCCAGACAGGGGTACTCTGGCTACACCTTC
TRBJ1-5 | TRBV27 | NA | NA | CASSFRGYSNQPQHF | TGTGCCAGCAGTTTTAGGGGGTATAGCAATCAGCCCCAGCATTTT
TRBJ2-5 | TRBV11-3 | NA | NA | CASSLFFSETQYF | TGTGCCAGCAGCTTATTCTTCTCCGAGACCCAGTACTTC
TRBJ2-2 | TRBV6-6 | NA | TRBD2 | CASSLGTTNTGELFF | TGTGCCAGCAGTCTCGGGACTACGAACACCGGGGAGCTGTTTTTT
TRBJ1-1 | TRBV18 | NA | TRBD1 | CASSSDRPPEAFF | TGTGCCAGCTCTTCGGACAGGCCCCCTGAAGCTTTCTTT
TRBJ2-2 | TRBV6-1 | once | TRBD2 | CASRAGGNTGELFF | TGTGCCAGTAGAGCGGGGGGGAACACCGGGGAGCTGTTTTTT
TRBJ1-2 | TRBV29-1 | NA | NA | CSVDPPGKYGYTF | TGCAGCGTAGACCCTCCAGGGAAATATGGCTACACCTTC
TRBJ2-1 | TRBV13 | NA | TRBD2 | CASSPGTSVNEQFF | TGTGCCAGCAGCCCCGGGACTAGCGTTAATGAGCAGTTCTTC
TRBJ1-6 | TRBV9 | NA | NA | CASSVQGAYNSPLHF | TGTGCCAGCAGCGTACAGGGCGCCTATAATTCACCCCTCCACTTT
TRBJ1-4 | TRBV27 | few | TRBD1 | CASSLNRDRGDVRDEKLFF | TGTGCCAGCAGTTTAAACAGGGACAGGGGGGATGTACGAGATGAAAAACTGTTTTTT
TRBJ1-5 | TRBV6-1 | few | NA | CASSEAVILPQHF | TGTGCCAGCAGTGAAGCTGTCATACTGCCCCAGCATTTT
TRBJ2-7 | TRBV19 | NA | NA | CASSINPYGHYEQYF | TGTGCCAGTAGTATAAATCCGTACGGGCATTACGAGCAGTACTTC
TRBJ1-2 | TRBV18 | NA | TRBD1 | CASSQSGQGYGYTF | TGTGCCAGCTCACAATCGGGACAGGGCTATGGCTACACCTTC
TRBJ1-2 | TRBV15 | NA | NA | CATSSEGFNYGYTF | TGTGCCACCAGCAGTGAGGGGTTCAACTATGGCTACACCTTC
TRBJ1-3 | TRBV10-3 | NA | NA | CASSYLGAGNTIYF | TGTGCCAGCAGTTATTTAGGAGCTGGAAACACCATATATTTT
TRBJ2-7 | TRBV11-2 | NA | NA | CASSLRQLKGGEQYF | TGTGCCAGCAGCTTAAGACAGCTCAAAGGGGGAGAGCAGTACTTC